This TCR beta chain was documented in a study of cytomegalovirus exposure and HLA in healthy donors. Study details: Previous work identified 100 million or so unique TCR beta sequences from around 200 million T cells.

Turning to this clone: What it binds is not known.

Study-wide points: The authors confirmed in vitro that a few CMV-associated chains were specific for CMV antigens. TCR beta chain V- and J-gene trimming was linked, in a later analysis, to a missense variant in DCLRE1C. CMV serostatus was the sole immune exposure information available.

The PCR used 60 Vbeta and 13 Jbeta primers. Some clones are missing from TCRdb's copy, which holds only in-frame ones; the method was immunoSEQ multiplex PCR. The repertoire has about 75,000 clones, 75% to 85% of them found once; the top ten carry 15% to 20%. The sequence was obtained from a man between 65 and 85 years old in good health and CMV-seropositive. The sample was PBMCs.

The CDR3, as DNA: TGCAGCGTTGTTGTAGCGGGGGCCACAGATACGCAGTATTTT. This gives the protein CSVVVAGATDTQYF. The chain links TRBV29-1 to TRBJ2-3, with 9 bases that match TRBD2. The trim removed 4 bases at V and 2 bases at J, leaving 4 bases unmatched. From germline, CDR1 is SQVTM and CDR2 ANQGSEA. The CDR3 has 14 amino acids.